This T cell receptor (beta chain) was captured in a study of T cells in localized non-small cell lung cancer. Findings and caveats of the study: Turning up in adjacent lung were a median around 58 of the top 100 tumor clones.

For this clone: What it binds is not known.

Profiling relied on immunoSEQ multiplex PCR, and the TCRdb table lists in-frame clones only, not all of them. Among approximately 2,600 clones listed, about 25% were seen once. V was clipped by 2 bases and J by 3 bases; unmatched bases: 8. Germline loops: CDR1 MNHGY, CDR2 SAAAGT. This CDR3 is built from 17 residues. This clonotype was sampled from a male donor at least 60 years old with stage II lung adenocarcinoma. V and J are TRBV6-8 and TRBJ2-2, with 8 bases lining up with TRBD1. The sequences come from normal lung tissue next to the tumor, collected before any cancer treatment. The CDR3 spells CASSYMSGGFYTGELFF. CDR3 in DNA: TGTGCCAGCAGTTACATGTCAGGGGGCTTCTACACCGGGGAGCTGTTTTTT.